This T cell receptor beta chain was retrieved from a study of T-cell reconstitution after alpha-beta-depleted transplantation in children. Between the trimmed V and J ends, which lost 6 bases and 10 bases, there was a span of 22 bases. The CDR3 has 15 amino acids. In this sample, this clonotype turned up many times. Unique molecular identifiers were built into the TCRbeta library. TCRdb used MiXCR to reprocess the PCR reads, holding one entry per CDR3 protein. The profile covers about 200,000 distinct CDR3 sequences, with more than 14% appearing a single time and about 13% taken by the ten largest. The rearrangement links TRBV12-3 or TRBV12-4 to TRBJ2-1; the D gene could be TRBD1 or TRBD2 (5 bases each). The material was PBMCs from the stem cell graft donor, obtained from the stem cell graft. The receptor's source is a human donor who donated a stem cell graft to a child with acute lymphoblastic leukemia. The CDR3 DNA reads TGTGCCAGCAGCCCGTACCATCGGGACCTTCAAGAGCAGTTCTTC. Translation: CASSPYHRDLQEQFF.